Shown below are 14 T cell receptor beta chains from a single sample sequenced in a study of blood T cell repertoires in COVID-19. Assay used: immunoSEQ multiplex PCR; TCRdb lists only in-frame clones, some missing. This sample carries around 160,000 clones, approximately 87% of them seen once, and the ten largest clones take about 6%. The material sequenced was peripheral blood. The receptors stem from a man older than 75 with acute or convalescent COVID-19.

The chain recombines TRBV5-6 with TRBJ2-1; 12 bases map to TRBD2. The CDR3 sequence is 16 residues long. V dropped 0 bases and J dropped 8; count of bases not matched to a gene: 6. CDR1 is SGHDT and CDR2 is YYEEEE in the germline V gene. The CDR3 is CASSLGLAGGPDEQFF. DNA of the CDR3: TGTGCCAGCAGCTTGGGGCTAGCGGGGGGGCCGGATGAGCAGTTCTTC.

The table lists this clone with a count of one. The V call is TRBV28, the J call TRBJ2-1, with 9 nucleotides matching TRBD2. CDR1 is MDHEN and CDR2 is SYDVKM in the germline V gene. CDR3 size: 17 residues. Trimming at V came to 3 bases and at J to 5 bases, leaving 11 bases not matched to a gene. The CDR3 sequence: CASSFRLAAPLDNEQFF. CDR3 DNA: TGTGCCAGCAGTTTTCGACTAGCGGCGCCCCTAGACAATGAGCAGTTCTTC.

The V gene is TRBV6-5, the J gene TRBJ2-4; D possibly corresponds to TRBD1 (6 bases). Germline V gives CDR1 MNHEY, CDR2 SVGAGI. The V end lost 7 bases, the J end lost 15 bases, and 13 bases lay between the germline ends. The CDR3 has 10 amino acids. This CDR3 reads CASNQGGPYF. Here the CDR3 DNA reads TGTGCCAGCAATCAAGGGGGTCCGTACTTC.

The chain recombines TRBV10-3 with TRBJ1-6; no definite D call. There are 14 residues in the CDR3. CDR1 is ENHRY, CDR2 SYGVKD, per germline. Deletions cut 0 bases from V and 9 bases from J, with 9 bases between. The CDR3 bases are TGTGCCATCAGTGAGTCTACTGAGTCTTCACCCCTCCACTTT. Protein product: CAISESTESSPLHF.

The chain combines TRBV7-2 with TRBJ1-2; D not certain. Trimming removed 5 bases at V and 6 bases at J, with 19 bases between. The germline V gene encodes CDR1 SGHTA and CDR2 FQGNSA. CDR3 length: 15 amino acids. The CDR3 protein is CASSQWHGIGNGYTF. As DNA, the CDR3 is TGTGCCAGCAGCCAATGGCACGGGATTGGGAATGGCTACACCTTC.

The rearrangement uses TRBV3-1 (or the pseudogene TRBV3-2) and TRBJ1-2; TRBD1 might be the D (5 bases). Germline V gives CDR1 LGHDT, CDR2 YNNKEL (reference sequence). This CDR3 has 14 amino acids. V lost 2 bases and J lost 4, with 11 bases in between. The CDR3 bases are TGTGCCAGCAGCCAATCGTTGGGGCCCTATGGCTACACCTTC. It yields the protein CASSQSLGPYGYTF.

The V and J genes are TRBV10-3 and TRBJ2-3, with 7 nucleotides matching TRBD2. The CDR3 consists of 16 residues. Germline V lookup: CDR1 ENHRY, CDR2 SYGVKD. J was trimmed by 4 bases and V by 5 bases; bases with no gene match: 12. DNA for the CDR3: TGTGCCATCAGTTCCCGGGGGGTAACCACACCAGATACGCAGTATTTT. Translation gives CAISSRGVTTPDTQYF.

This clone appeared a single time. This sequence joins TRBV5-1 and TRBJ1-4; D is uncertain. CDR3 size: 12 residues. V was pared by 7 bases and J by 2 bases, with 6 bases between. The germline V gene encodes CDR1 SGHRS and CDR2 YFSETQ. CDR3 residues: CASRATNEKLFF. For the CDR3, the DNA is TGCGCCAGCCGCGCGACTAATGAAAAACTGTTTTTT.

The chain is built from TRBV6-6 and TRBJ1-6; the D is unclear. The V gene lost 2 bases and the J gene lost 9 bases, with 11 bases spanning the gap. This CDR3 has 14 amino acids. In germline, CDR1 is MNHNY, CDR2 SVGAGI (reference sequence). CDR3 DNA: TGTGCCAGCAGTTACGAGGGATACGGTTCACCCCTCCACTTT. It encodes CASSYEGYGSPLHF.

The rearrangement links TRBV5-1 to TRBJ2-7; TRBD2 aligns across 9 bases. Germline values: CDR1 SGHRS, CDR2 YFSETQ. J gave up 7 bases and V 0 bases, and 17 bases lay outside the gene matches. The CDR3 runs to 18 residues. In DNA, the CDR3 is TGCGCCAGCAGCTTGGCCCGGGGCGGGGGGGCGTCCGCGAGTGAGCAGTACTTC. Translated: CASSLARGGGASASEQYF.

The chain combines TRBV7-8 with TRBJ1-2; no firm D call. V was shortened by 1 base and J by 2 bases, with 5 bases between the two germline ends. CDR3 size: 13 residues. Per the germline V gene, CDR1 is SGHVS and CDR2 is FQNEAQ. The DNA of the CDR3 is TGTGCCAGCAGCTTAGGTCAGAACTATGGCTACACCTTC. Its translation: CASSLGQNYGYTF.

The genes are TRBV25-1 and TRBJ2-2; D may be TRBD2 (5 bases). The CDR3 is 14 amino acids. Germline CDR1 and CDR2: MGHDK and SYGVNS. V was shortened by 1 base and J by 3 bases, with 6 bases between the two germline ends. In nucleotides, the CDR3 is TGTGCCAGCAGTGAATCGGGGTACACCGGGGAGCTGTTTTTT. Its protein is CASSESGYTGELFF.

This chain connects TRBV28 to TRBJ2-5, with 7 bases lining up with TRBD2. The CDR3 sequence is 13 residues long. Germline V gene sequence: CDR1 MDHEN, CDR2 SYDVKM. With 6 bases clipped from V and 5 bases from J, the junction kept 6 bases outside the gene matches. CDR3 coding DNA: TGTGCCAGCAGCACCGGGGGGAGGGAGACCCAGTACTTC. Amino acids: CASSTGGRETQYF.

The CDR3 nucleotides read TGTGCCAGCAGTTGGGACAGGGGGAACACTGAAGCTTTCTTT. Translating gives CASSWDRGNTEAFF. The chain links TRBV6-5 to TRBJ1-1; 10 bases map to TRBD1. V shed 4 bases and J 1 base; nucleotides not matched to a gene: 0. The CDR3 loop spans 14 amino acids. Germline CDR1 is MNHEY and CDR2 is SVGAGI.